This T cell receptor (beta chain) originates from a study of CXCR3-negative and CXCR3-positive naive CD8 T cells. Notes on the study in general: TRB CDR3 properties indicated TCR strength, while surface CD5 was similar across naive subsets.

The CDR3 spans 16 residues. The germline V gene has CDR1 SGHTA and CDR2 FQGNSA. Remarks on this clonotype: Its cognate antigen is unknown.

Libraries of TRB cDNA were made by 5' RACE and carried UMIs. TCRdb reprocessed the 5' RACE reads; each CDR3 protein has one entry and no DNA is given. This repertoire comprises over 35,000 distinct CDR3 sequences; its ten largest clones make up about 14%. The chain employs TRBV7-2 and TRBJ2-5; TCRdb's assignment of TRBD1 cannot be checked, as there is no DNA. The source material was memory CD8+ T cells from blood. This receptor was obtained from a human donor in good health. Some clones in this sample may be carry-over from other donors' samples. CDR3 sequence: CASSLEAWQGQETQYF.